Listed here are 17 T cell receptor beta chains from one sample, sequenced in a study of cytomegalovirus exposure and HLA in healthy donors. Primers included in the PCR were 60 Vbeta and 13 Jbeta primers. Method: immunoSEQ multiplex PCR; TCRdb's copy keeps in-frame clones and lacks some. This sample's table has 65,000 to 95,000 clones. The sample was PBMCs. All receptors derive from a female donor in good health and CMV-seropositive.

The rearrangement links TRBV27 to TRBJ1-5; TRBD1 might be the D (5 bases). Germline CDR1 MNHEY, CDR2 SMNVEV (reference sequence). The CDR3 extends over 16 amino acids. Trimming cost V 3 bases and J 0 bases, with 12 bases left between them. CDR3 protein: CASSLRGGYSNQPQHF. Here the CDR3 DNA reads TGTGCCAGCAGTTTGAGGGGAGGGTATAGCAATCAGCCCCAGCATTTT.

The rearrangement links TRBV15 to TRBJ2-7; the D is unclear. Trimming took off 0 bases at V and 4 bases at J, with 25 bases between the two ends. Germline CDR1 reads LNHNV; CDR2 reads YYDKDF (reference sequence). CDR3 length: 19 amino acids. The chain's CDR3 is CATSRDLKRTVFPTYEQYF. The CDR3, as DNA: TGTGCCACCAGCAGAGACCTTAAAAGAACGGTTTTCCCCACTTACGAGCAGTACTTC.

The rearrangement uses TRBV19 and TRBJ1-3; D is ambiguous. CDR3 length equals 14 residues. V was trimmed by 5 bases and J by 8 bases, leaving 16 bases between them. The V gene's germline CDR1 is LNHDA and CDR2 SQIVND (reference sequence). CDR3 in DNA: TGTGCCAGTAGTGCAGGATCCGGGGTGGACACCATATATTTT. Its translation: CASSAGSGVDTIYF. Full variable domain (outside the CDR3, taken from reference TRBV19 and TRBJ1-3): DGGITQSPKYLFRKEGQNVTLSCEQNLNHDAMYWYRQDPGQGLRLIYYSQIVNDFQKGDIAEGYSVSREKKESFPLTVTSAQKNPTAFYLCASSAGSGVDTIYFGEGSWLTVV.

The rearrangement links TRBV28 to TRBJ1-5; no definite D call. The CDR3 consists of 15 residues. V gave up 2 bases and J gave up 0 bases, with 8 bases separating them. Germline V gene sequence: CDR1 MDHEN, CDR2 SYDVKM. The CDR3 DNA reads TGTGCCAGCAGTTTAACGGGGTTTAGCAATCAGCCCCAGCATTTT. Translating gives CASSLTGFSNQPQHF.

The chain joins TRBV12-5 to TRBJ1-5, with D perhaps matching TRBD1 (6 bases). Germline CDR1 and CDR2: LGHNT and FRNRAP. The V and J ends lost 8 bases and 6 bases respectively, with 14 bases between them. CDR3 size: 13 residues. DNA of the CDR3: TGTGCTAGTAGGGGGGGCTTCGGTCAGCCCCAGCATTTT. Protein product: CASRGGFGQPQHF. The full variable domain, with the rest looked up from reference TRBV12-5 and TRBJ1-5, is DARVTQTPRHKVTEMGQEVTMRCQPILGHNTVFWYRQTMMQGLELLAYFRNRAPLDDSGMPKDRFSAEMPDATLATLKIQPSEPRDSAVYFCASRGGFGQPQHFGDGTRLSIL.

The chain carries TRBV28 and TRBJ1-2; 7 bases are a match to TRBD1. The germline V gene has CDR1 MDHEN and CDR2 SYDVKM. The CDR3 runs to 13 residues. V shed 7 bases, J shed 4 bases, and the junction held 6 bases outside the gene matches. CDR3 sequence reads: CASNPGQIYGYTF. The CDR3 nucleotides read TGTGCCAGCAACCCGGGACAGATCTATGGCTACACCTTC.

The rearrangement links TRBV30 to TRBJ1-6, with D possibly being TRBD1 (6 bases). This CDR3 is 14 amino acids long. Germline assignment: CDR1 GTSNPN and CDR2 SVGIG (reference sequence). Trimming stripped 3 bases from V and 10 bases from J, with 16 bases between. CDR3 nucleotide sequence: TGTGCCTGGAGGGGACACGGGGAAATATCACCCCTCCACTTT. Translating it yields CAWRGHGEISPLHF.

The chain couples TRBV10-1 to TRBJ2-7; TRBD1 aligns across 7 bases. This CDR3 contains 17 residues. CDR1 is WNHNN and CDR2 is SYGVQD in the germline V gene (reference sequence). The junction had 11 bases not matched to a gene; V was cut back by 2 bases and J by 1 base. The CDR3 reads CASSEGDSSPSSYEQYF. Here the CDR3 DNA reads TGCGCCAGCAGTGAGGGGGACAGCTCACCTTCTTCCTACGAGCAGTACTTC.

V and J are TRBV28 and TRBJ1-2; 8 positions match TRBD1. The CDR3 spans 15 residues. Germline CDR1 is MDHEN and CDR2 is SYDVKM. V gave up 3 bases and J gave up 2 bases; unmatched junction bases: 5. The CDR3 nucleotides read TGTGCCAGCAGTTTTGGCGACAGGGGCAACTATGGCTACACCTTC. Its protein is CASSFGDRGNYGYTF.

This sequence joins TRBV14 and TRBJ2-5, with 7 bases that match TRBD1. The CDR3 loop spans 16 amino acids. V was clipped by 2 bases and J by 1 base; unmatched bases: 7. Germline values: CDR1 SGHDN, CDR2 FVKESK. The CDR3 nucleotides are TGTGCCAGCAGCCAAAACTCCGGGACAGTCCAAGAGACCCAGTACTTC. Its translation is CASSQNSGTVQETQYF.

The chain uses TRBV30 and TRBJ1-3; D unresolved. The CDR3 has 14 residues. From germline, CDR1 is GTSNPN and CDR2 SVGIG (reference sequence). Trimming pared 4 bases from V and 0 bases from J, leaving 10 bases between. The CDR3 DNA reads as TGTGCCTGGAAGGGAGGCCTCTCTGGAAACACCATATATTTT. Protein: CAWKGGLSGNTIYF. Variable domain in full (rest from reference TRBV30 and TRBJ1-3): SQTIHQWPATLVQPVGSPLSLECTVEGTSNPNLYWYRQAAGRGLQLLFYSVGIGQISSEVPQNLSASRPQDRQFILSSKKLLLSDSGFYLCAWKGGLSGNTIYFGEGSWLTVV.

Here the CDR3 DNA reads TGTGCCAGCAGTTTATCGCGGATAGCCTACGAGCAGTACTTC. As protein: CASSLSRIAYEQYF. The chain uses TRBV27 and TRBJ2-7, with unresolved D. Germline CDR1 is MNHEY and CDR2 is SMNVEV (reference sequence). V dropped 0 bases and J dropped 2 bases, with 8 bases sitting between them. The CDR3 covers 14 residues.

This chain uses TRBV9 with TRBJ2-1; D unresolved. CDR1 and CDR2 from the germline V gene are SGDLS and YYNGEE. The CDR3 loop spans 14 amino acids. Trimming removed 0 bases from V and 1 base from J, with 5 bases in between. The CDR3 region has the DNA TGTGCCAGCAGCGTAGGCACTTCCTACAATGAGCAGTTCTTC. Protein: CASSVGTSYNEQFF.

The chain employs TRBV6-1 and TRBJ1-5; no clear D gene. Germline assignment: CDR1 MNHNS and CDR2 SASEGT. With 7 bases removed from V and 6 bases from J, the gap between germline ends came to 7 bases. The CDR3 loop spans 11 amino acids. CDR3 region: CASKESQPQHF. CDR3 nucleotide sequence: TGTGCCAGCAAAGAGAGTCAGCCCCAGCATTTT.

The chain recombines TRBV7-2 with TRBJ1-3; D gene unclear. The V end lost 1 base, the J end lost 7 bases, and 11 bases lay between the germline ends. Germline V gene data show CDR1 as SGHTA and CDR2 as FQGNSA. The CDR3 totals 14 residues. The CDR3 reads CASSLGLEGNTIYF. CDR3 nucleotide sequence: TGTGCCAGCAGCTTAGGGTTGGAGGGTAACACCATATATTTT.

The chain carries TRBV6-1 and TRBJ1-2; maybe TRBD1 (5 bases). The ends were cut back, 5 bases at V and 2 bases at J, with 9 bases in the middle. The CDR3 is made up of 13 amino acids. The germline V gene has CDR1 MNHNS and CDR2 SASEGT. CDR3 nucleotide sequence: TGTGCCAGCAGTTATGGGGGGAACTATGGCTACACCTTC. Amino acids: CASSYGGNYGYTF.

The CDR3, as DNA: TGTGCCTGGACCGGGAACCAACGTGGCTACACCTTC. Protein sequence: CAWTGNQRGYTF. This chain joins TRBV30 and TRBJ1-2; no reliable D call. CDR1 and CDR2 from the germline V gene are GTSNPN and SVGIG (reference sequence). The CDR3 consists of 12 residues. V lost 4 bases and J lost 7, with 13 bases in between.